The sample holds a few counts of the clone carrying this TCR beta chain. Germline V gene data show CDR1 as SGHRS and CDR2 as YFSETQ. The CDR3 length is 15 residues. The ends lost 4 bases at V and 8 bases at J; junction bases unmatched: 13. Assay: immunoSEQ multiplex PCR; the TCRdb copy retains only in-frame clones and omits some. Of about 68,000 clones in the sample, about 80% were seen once. These data come from a study of T cell responses to AZD1222 COVID-19 vaccine. This TCR was sampled from an adult in good health. The chain combines TRBV5-1 with TRBJ2-7; 9 bases match TRBD2. Sequencing was performed on peripheral blood, taken on day 0 of AZD1222 vaccination. CDR3 bases: TGCGCCAGCAGCCCTAATCTGGGCGGGGGGGCCCAGCAGTACTTC. Translating gives CASSPNLGGGAQQYF.